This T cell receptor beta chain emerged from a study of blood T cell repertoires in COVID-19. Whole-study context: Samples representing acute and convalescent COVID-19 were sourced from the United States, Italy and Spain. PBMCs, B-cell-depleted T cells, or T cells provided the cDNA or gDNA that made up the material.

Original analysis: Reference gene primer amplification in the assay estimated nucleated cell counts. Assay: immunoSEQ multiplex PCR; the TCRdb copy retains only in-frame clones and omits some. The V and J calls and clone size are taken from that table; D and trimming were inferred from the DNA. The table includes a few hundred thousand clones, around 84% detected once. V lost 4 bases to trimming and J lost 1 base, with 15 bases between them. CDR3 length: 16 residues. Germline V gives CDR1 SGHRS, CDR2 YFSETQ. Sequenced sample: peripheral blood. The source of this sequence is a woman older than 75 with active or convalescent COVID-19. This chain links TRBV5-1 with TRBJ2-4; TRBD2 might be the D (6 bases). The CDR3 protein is CASSAGRGDAKNIQYF. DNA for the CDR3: TGCGCCAGCAGCGCGGGGCGAGGGGATGCCAAAAACATTCAGTACTTC. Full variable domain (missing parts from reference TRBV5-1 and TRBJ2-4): KAGVTQTPRYLIKTRGQQVTLSCSPISGHRSVSWYQQTPGQGLQFLFEYFSETQRNKGNFPGRFSGRQFSNSRSEMNVSTLELGDSALYLCASSAGRGDAKNIQYFGAGTRLSVL.